This TCR beta chain emerged from a study of T cells in Graves' hyperthyroidism and ophthalmopathy. It was RNA transcripts that yielded the amplified TCR beta CDR3 regions. Carried out on the TCR CDR3, a first-round RT-PCR used the HTBI primer set. TCRdb redid the calling of the multiplex PCR reads with MiXCR, one entry per CDR3 protein. The data hold hundreds of thousands of distinct CDR3 sequences, with 20% observed a single time. At least ten counts were recorded for this clonotype. The CDR3 sequence is 11 residues long. The germline V and J ends were trimmed by 1 base and 4 bases, with 1 base remaining between them. Germline-derived CDR1 and CDR2 are KGHDR and SFDVKD.

This clonotype was obtained from a man aged 40-55 years with Graves' ophthalmopathy. The gene calls are TRBV24-1 and TRBJ2-7, with D unresolved. Sequencing was performed on blood. CDR3 DNA sequence: TGTGCCACCAGTGATTTATACGAGCAGTACTTC. Protein sequence: CATSDLYEQYF.